The entry below describes one T cell receptor (beta chain). The antigen remains undetermined. The sample originates from a study of CD8+ T cells in alopecia areata. Study-wide findings and caveats: Among patients, TCR sharing was less clear than in mice, a difference possibly due in part to HLA diversity in the patient population.

Looked up from germline, CDR1 is SGHAT and CDR2 is FQNNGV. Trimming removed 6 bases from V and 4 bases from J, with 3 bases in between. There are 10 residues in the CDR3. Isolated RNA was reverse transcribed into cDNA used as the sequencing template. TCRdb's table, derived via immunoSEQ multiplex PCR, lists solely in-frame clones and lacks some. The sample lists some 120,000 clones; around 48% were seen once. Peripheral blood and lesional scalp punch biopsies came from alopecia areata patients. The TCR sequence derives from a human donor with alopecia areata. The chain joins TRBV11-2 to TRBJ1-1; D not resolved. The sequencing sample was made of NKG2D-low CD8+ T cells sorted from blood. This CDR3 is CASSSTEAFF. The DNA for the CDR3 is TGTGCCAGCAGTAGCACTGAAGCTTTCTTT.